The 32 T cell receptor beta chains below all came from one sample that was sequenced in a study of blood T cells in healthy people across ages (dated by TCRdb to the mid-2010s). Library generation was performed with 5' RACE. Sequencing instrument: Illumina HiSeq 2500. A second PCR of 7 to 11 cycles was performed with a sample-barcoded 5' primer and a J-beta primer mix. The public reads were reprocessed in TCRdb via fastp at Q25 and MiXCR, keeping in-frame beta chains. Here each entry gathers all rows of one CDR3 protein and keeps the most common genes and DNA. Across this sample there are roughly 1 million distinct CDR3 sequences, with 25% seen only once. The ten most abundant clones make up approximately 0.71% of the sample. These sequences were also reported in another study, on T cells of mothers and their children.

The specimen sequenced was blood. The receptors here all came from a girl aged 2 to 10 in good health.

CDR3 in DNA: TGCGCCAGCAGCCAAGTTAGCGGGGGAACAGATACGCAGTATTTT. Translation: CASSQVSGGTDTQYF. The V and J genes are TRBV4-1 and TRBJ2-3; 9 bases are shared with TRBD2. The V gene end was trimmed by 1 base and the J gene end by 3 bases; junction bases not matched to a gene: 2. This CDR3 has 15 residues. Germline V gene data show CDR1 as MGHRA and CDR2 as YSYEKL.

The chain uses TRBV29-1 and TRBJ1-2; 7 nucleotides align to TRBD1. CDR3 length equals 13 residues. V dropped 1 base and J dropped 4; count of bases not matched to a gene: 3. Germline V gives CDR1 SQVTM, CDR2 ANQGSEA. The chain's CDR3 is CSVEVAGGYGYTF. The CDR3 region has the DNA TGCAGCGTTGAAGTGGCAGGGGGCTATGGCTACACCTTC.

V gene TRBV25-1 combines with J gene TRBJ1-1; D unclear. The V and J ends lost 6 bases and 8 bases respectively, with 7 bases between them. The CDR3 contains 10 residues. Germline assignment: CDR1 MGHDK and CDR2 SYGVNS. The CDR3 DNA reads TGTGCCAGCAGGGGTGAAGAAGCTTTCTTT. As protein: CASRGEEAFF.

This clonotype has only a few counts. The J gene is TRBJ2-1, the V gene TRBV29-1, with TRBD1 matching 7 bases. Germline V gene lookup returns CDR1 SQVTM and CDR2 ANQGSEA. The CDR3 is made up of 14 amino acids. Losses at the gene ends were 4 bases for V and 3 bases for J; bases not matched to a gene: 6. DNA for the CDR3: TGCAGCGTTGCGGGGACAGAACGCTACAATGAGCAGTTCTTC. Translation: CSVAGTERYNEQFF.

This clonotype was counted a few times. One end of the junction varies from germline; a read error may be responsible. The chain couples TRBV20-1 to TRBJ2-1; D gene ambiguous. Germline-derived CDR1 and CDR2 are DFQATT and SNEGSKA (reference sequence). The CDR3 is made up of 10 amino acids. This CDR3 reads CSARVTEQFF. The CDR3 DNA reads TGCAGTGCGAGAGTAACTGAGCAGTTCTTC.

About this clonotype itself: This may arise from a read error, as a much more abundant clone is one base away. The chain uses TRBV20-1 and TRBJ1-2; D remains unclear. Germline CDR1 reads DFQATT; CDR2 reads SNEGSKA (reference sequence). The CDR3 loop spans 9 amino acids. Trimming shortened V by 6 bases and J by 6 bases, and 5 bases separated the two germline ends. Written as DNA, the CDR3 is TGCAGTGCCGTGGATGGCTACACCTTC. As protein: CSAVDGYTF.

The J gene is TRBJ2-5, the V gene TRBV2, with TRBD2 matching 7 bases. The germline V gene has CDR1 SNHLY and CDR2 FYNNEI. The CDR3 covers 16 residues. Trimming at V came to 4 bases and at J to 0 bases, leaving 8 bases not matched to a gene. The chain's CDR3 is CASSVEASGYQETQYF. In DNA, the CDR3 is TGTGCCAGCAGTGTTGAGGCTAGCGGCTACCAAGAGACCCAGTACTTC.

The CDR3 is CSARGGLAGGPADTQYF. In nucleotides, the CDR3 is TGCAGTGCTAGAGGGGGACTAGCGGGGGGCCCCGCGGATACGCAGTATTTT. The chain has TRBV20-1 and TRBJ2-3, with 15 bases aligning to TRBD2. Germline loops: CDR1 DFQATT, CDR2 SNEGSKA (reference sequence). The V segment lost 1 base and the J segment 6 bases; nucleotides outside the gene matches: 8. This CDR3 is built from 17 residues.

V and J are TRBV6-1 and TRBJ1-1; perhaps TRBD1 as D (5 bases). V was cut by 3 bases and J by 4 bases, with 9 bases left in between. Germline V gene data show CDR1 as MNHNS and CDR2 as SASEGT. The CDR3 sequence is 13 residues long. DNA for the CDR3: TGTGCCAGCAGTGACAGGGTTGTCACTGAAGCTTTCTTT. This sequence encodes CASSDRVVTEAFF.

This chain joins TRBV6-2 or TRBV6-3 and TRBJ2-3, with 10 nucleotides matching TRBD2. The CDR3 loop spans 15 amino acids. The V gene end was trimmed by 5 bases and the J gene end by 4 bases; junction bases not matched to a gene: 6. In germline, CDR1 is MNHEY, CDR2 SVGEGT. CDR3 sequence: CASSLSSGGADTQYF. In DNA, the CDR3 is TGTGCCAGCAGTCTAAGCAGCGGGGGGGCAGATACGCAGTATTTT.

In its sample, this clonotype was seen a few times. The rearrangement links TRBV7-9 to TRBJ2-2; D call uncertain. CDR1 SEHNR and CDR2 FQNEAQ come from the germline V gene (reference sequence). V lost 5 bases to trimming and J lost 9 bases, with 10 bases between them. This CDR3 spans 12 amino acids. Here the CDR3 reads CASSTGVWELFF. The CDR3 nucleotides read TGTGCCAGCAGCACGGGTGTCTGGGAGCTGTTTTTT.

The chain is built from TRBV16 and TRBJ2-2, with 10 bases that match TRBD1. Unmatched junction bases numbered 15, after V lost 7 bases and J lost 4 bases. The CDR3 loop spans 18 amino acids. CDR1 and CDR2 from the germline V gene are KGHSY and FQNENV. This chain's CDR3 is CASTTPGQGVTITGELFF. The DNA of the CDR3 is TGTGCCAGCACCACCCCCGGACAGGGGGTTACGATCACCGGGGAGCTGTTTTTT.

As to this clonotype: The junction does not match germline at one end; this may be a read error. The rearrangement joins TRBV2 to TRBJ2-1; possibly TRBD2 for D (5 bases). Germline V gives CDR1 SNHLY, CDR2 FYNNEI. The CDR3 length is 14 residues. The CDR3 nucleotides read TGTGCCGGCAGTGCCGACGGAGGCTACAATGAGCAGTTCTTC. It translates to CAGSADGGYNEQFF.

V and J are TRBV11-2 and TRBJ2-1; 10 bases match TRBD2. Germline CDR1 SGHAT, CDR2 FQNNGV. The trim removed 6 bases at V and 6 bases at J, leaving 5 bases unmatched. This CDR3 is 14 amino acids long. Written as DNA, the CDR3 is TGTGCCAGCAGTTCCCTAGCGGGGGTCAATGAGCAGTTCTTC. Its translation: CASSSLAGVNEQFF.

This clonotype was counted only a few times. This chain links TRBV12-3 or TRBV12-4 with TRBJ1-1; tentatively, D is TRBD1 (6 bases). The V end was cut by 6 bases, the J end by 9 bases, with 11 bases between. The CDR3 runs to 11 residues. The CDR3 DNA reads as TGTGCCAGCAGCCGCGGACAGAAAGCTTTCTTT. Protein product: CASSRGQKAFF.

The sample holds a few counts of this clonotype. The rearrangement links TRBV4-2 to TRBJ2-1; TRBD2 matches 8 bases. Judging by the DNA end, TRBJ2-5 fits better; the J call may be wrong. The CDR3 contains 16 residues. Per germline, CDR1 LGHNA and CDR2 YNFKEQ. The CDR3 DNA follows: TGTGCCAGCAGCCAAGTAACCTACGGGGGGGGAGAGACCCAGTACTTC. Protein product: CASSQVTYGGGETQYF.

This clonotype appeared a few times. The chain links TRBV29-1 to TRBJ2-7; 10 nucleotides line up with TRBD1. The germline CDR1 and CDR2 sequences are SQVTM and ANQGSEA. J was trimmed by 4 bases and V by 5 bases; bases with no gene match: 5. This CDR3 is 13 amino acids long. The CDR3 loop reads CSVPGQGWYEQYF. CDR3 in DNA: TGCAGCGTTCCGGGACAGGGGTGGTACGAGCAGTACTTC.

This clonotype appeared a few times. The CDR3: CASSYGRYTEAFF. In nucleotides, the CDR3 is TGTGCCAGCAGTTACGGGAGGTACACTGAAGCTTTCTTT. The chain joins TRBV6-2 or TRBV6-3 to TRBJ1-1; unclear D gene. This CDR3 is 13 amino acids long. V lost 2 bases and J 3 bases, leaving 7 bases between the germline ends. Germline V gene lookup returns CDR1 MNHEY and CDR2 SVGEGT.

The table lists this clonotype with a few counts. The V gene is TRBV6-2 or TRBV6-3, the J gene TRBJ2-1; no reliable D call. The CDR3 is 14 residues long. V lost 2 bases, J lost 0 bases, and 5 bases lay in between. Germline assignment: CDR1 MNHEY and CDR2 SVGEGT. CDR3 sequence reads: CASSYAPSYNEQFF. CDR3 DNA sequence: TGTGCCAGCAGTTACGCGCCCTCCTACAATGAGCAGTTCTTC.

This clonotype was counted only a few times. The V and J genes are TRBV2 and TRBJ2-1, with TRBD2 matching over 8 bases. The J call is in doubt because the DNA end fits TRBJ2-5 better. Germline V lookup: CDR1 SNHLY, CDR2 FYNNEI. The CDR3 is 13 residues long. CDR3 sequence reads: CASTGGGKETQYF. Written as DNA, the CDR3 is TGTGCCAGCACCGGGGGGGGCAAAGAGACCCAGTACTTC.

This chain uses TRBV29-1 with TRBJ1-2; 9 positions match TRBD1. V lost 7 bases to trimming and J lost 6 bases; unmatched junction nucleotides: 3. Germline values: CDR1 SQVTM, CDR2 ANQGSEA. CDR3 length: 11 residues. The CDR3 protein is CSEWTGDGYTF. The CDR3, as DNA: TGCAGCGAGTGGACAGGGGATGGCTACACCTTC. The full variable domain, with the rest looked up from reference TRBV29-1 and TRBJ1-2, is SAVISQKPSRDICQRGTSLTIQCQVDSQVTMMFWYRQQPGQSLTLIATANQGSEATYESGFVIDKFPISRPNLTFSTLTVSNMSPEDSSIYLCSEWTGDGYTFGSGTRLTVV.

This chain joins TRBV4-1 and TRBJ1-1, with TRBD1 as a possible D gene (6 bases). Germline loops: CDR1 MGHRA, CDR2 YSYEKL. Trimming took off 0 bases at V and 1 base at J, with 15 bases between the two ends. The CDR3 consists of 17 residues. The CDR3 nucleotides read TGCGCCAGCAGCCAAGAATCCATGGGACACTCGAACACTGAAGCTTTCTTT. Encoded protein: CASSQESMGHSNTEAFF.

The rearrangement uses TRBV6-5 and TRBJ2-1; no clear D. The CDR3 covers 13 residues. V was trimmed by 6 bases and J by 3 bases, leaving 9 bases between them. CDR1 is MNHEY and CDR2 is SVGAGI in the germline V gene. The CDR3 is CASSLHGYNEQFF. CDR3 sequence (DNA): TGTGCCAGCAGCCTCCACGGCTACAATGAGCAGTTCTTC.

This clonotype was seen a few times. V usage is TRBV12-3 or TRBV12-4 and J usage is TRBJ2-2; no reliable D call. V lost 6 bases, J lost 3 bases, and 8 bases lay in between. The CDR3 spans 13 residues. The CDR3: CASRGPYTGELFF. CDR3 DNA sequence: TGTGCCAGCAGGGGTCCTTACACCGGGGAGCTGTTTTTT.

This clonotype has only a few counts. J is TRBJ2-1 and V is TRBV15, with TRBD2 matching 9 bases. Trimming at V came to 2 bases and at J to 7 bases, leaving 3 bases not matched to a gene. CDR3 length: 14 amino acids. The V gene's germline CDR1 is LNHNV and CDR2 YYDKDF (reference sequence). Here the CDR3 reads CATSRLREGNEQFF. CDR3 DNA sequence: TGTGCCACCAGCAGATTGCGGGAGGGGAATGAGCAGTTCTTC. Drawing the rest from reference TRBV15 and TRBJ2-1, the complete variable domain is DAMVIQNPRYQVTQFGKPVTLSCSQTLNHNVMYWYQQKSSQAPKLLFHYYDKDFNNEADTPDNFQSRRPNTSFCFLDIRSPGLGDTAMYLCATSRLREGNEQFFGPGTRLTVL.

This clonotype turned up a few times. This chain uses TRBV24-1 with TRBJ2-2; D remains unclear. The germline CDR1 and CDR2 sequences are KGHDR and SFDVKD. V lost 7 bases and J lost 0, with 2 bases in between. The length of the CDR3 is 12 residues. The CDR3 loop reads CATRTNTGELFF. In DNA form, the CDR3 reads TGTGCCACCAGGACGAACACCGGGGAGCTGTTTTTT.

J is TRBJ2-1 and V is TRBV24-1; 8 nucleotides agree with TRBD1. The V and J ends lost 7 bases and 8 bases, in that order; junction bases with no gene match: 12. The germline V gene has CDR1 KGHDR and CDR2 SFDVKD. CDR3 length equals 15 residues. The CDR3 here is CATRSQGALSHEQFF. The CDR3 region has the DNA TGTGCCACCAGATCCCAGGGGGCTCTGAGCCATGAGCAGTTCTTC.

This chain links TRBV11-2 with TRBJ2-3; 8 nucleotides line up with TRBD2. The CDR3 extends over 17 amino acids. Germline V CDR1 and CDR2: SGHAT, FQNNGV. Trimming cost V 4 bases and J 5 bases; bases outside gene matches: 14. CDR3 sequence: CASSSREGLPGGDTQYF. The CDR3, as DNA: TGTGCCAGCAGCTCCCGGGAGGGACTCCCTGGAGGAGATACGCAGTATTTT.

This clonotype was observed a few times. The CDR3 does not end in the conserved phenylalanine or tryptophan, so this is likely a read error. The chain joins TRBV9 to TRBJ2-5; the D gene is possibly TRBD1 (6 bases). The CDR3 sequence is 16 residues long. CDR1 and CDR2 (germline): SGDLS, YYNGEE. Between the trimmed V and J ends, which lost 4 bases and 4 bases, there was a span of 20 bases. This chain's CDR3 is CASSPEGDTAGETQYL. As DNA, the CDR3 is TGTGCCAGCAGCCCGGAAGGGGACACCGCCGGAGAGACCCAGTACCTC.

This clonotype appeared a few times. The CDR3 region is CATSLVENQPQHF. In DNA, the CDR3 is TGTGCCACCAGCTTAGTCGAGAATCAGCCCCAGCATTTT. The chain joins TRBV15 to TRBJ1-5; D gene unclear. The germline gives CDR1 LNHNV, CDR2 YYDKDF (reference sequence). Trimming removed 5 bases from V and 4 bases from J, with 9 bases in between. CDR3 size: 13 residues. Based on the CDR3 plus reference TRBV15 and TRBJ1-5, the full variable domain is DAMVIQNPRYQVTQFGKPVTLSCSQTLNHNVMYWYQQKSSQAPKLLFHYYDKDFNNEADTPDNFQSRRPNTSFCFLDIRSPGLGDTAMYLCATSLVENQPQHFGDGTRLSIL.

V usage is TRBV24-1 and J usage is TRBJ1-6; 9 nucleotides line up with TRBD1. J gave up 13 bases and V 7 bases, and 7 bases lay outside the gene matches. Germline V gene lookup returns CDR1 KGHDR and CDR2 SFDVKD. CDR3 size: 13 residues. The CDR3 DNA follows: TGTGCCACCAGCGAGGACAGGGGTTTTCCCCTCCACTTT. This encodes CATSEDRGFPLHF.

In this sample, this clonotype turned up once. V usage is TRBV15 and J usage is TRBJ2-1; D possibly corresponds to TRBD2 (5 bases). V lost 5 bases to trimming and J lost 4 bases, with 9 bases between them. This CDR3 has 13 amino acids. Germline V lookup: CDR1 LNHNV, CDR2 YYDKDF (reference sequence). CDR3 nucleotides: TGTGCCACCAGCGGCGGACTTTACAATGAGCAGTTCTTC. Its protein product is CATSGGLYNEQFF.